The 18 T cell receptor beta chains below all came from one sample that was sequenced in a study of shared clonotypes between healthy human individuals. Profiling relied on immunoSEQ multiplex PCR, and the TCRdb table lists in-frame clones only, not all of them. The table includes a few million clones, more than 80% detected once. The sequenced material came from naive CD4+ T cells from PBMCs. The subset: CD45RA+ positively selected. The receptors were sampled from a man between 18 and 29 years old in good health. Some clones in this sample may be carry-over from other donors' samples.

V gene TRBV7-2 combines with J gene TRBJ1-2, with D unresolved. The V gene's germline CDR1 is SGHTA and CDR2 FQGNSA. V lost 3 bases and J 7 bases, leaving 9 bases between the germline ends. The CDR3 is 12 residues long. In DNA form, the CDR3 reads TGTGCCAGCAGCTTCGCGCAAGGTGGCTACACCTTC. Protein sequence: CASSFAQGGYTF.

The V and J genes are TRBV4-1 and TRBJ1-1; 7 bases are a match to TRBD1. The germline gives CDR1 MGHRA, CDR2 YSYEKL. The CDR3 covers 16 residues. V lost 2 bases to trimming and J lost 4 bases; unmatched junction nucleotides: 10. CDR3 nucleotide sequence: TGCGCCAGCAGCCAACCTCTCCGAGGGGGCCGCACTGAAGCTTTCTTT. Amino acids: CASSQPLRGGRTEAFF.

In regard to this clone: Other DNA sequences in this specimen translate into the identical CDR3. CDR3 in amino acids: CASSLEGSTDTQYF. In DNA, the CDR3 is TGCGCCAGCAGCCTCGAGGGGAGCACAGATACGCAGTATTTT. The V gene is TRBV5-1, the J gene TRBJ2-3; D might be TRBD1 or TRBD2, each matching 5 bases. The CDR3 consists of 14 residues. Germline values: CDR1 SGHRS, CDR2 YFSETQ. V lost 4 bases, J lost 0 bases, and 9 bases lay in between.

The J gene is TRBJ2-5, the V gene TRBV19, with D maybe TRBD2 (5 bases). Germline CDR1 and CDR2: LNHDA and SQIVND (reference sequence). The CDR3 length is 13 residues. V lost 2 bases and J 5 bases, leaving 9 bases between the germline ends. Here the CDR3 reads CASSIRRRETQYF. The DNA of the CDR3 is TGTGCCAGTAGTATACGTAGGAGGGAGACCCAGTACTTC.

In the case of this clone: Other DNA sequences in the same sample also yield this CDR3. CDR3 in DNA: TGTGCCAGCTCATCGGGACAGTCCTACGAGCAGTACTTC. This gives the protein CASSSGQSYEQYF. V usage is TRBV18 and J usage is TRBJ2-7, with 7 nucleotides matching TRBD1. Trimming cost V 5 bases and J 1 base; bases outside gene matches: 2. The CDR3 contains 13 residues. CDR1 and CDR2 (germline): KGHSH, LQKENI.

CDR3 protein: CASSLVWGPELNTEAFF. The DNA of the CDR3 is TGTGCCAGCAGCTTAGTCTGGGGGCCCGAGCTGAACACTGAAGCTTTCTTT. The chain links TRBV7-2 to TRBJ1-1; weak D call: TRBD1 (6 bases). From germline, CDR1 is SGHTA and CDR2 FQGNSA. The CDR3 contains 17 residues. Between the trimmed V and J ends, which lost 1 base and 0 bases, there was a span of 15 bases.

The genes are TRBV11-2 and TRBJ2-1, with 7 nucleotides matching TRBD2. This CDR3 has 17 residues. Trimming took 1 base from V and 2 from J; bases not matched to a gene: 8. Per germline, CDR1 SGHAT and CDR2 FQNNGV. This chain's CDR3 is CASSLVGGSMPYNEQFF. The CDR3 DNA reads TGTGCCAGCAGCTTAGTCGGCGGGAGTATGCCCTACAATGAGCAGTTCTTC.

This rearrangement joins TRBV7-9 to TRBJ2-7; D not certain. Germline CDR1 SEHNR, CDR2 FQNEAQ (reference sequence). V was trimmed by 5 bases and J by 6 bases, leaving 8 bases between them. This CDR3 has 11 residues. The CDR3 DNA is TGTGCCAGCAGCCCCCTTCTCGAGCAGTACTTC. Amino acid sequence: CASSPLLEQYF.

The rearrangement links TRBV5-5 to TRBJ1-2; no definite D call. The CDR3 spans 13 residues. The germline V and J ends were trimmed by 0 bases and 0 bases, with 3 bases remaining between them. Germline values: CDR1 SGHKS, CDR2 YYEKEE (reference sequence). The CDR3 DNA is TGTGCCAGCAGCTTGGGGGCTAACTATGGCTACACCTTC. Translation: CASSLGANYGYTF.

This clone was seen only a few times. The chain recombines TRBV2 with TRBJ1-3, with D possibly TRBD1 on 6 matching bases. The CDR3 is 14 amino acids. Germline CDR1 and CDR2: SNHLY and FYNNEI. Trimming took 9 bases from V and 3 from J, leaving 15 bases between them. CDR3 region: CASGPGGLGNTIYF. CDR3 DNA: TGTGCCAGTGGCCCCGGGGGGCTTGGAAACACCATATATTTT.

The rearrangement links TRBV29-1 to TRBJ1-2; no firm D call. Trimming cost V 4 bases and J 0 bases, with 9 bases left between them. CDR3 length: 13 residues. Germline lookup yields CDR1 SQVTM and CDR2 ANQGSEA. The CDR3 coding sequence is TGCAGCGTTGGATCTATCGCTAACTATGGCTACACCTTC. Protein product: CSVGSIANYGYTF.

This clone was observed once. The chain joins TRBV7-9 to TRBJ2-7; D remains unclear. Germline lookup yields CDR1 SEHNR and CDR2 FQNEAQ (reference sequence). Trimming shortened V by 5 bases and J by 3 bases, and 11 bases separated the two germline ends. This CDR3 has 13 amino acids. The CDR3 reads CASSPDSLYEQYF. The CDR3 DNA reads as TGTGCCAGCAGCCCCGACTCCCTCTACGAGCAGTACTTC.

This clone was detected once. V usage is TRBV6-5 and J usage is TRBJ1-2; 7 bases are a match to TRBD1. The CDR3 runs to 14 residues. J gave up 8 bases and V 6 bases, and 12 bases lay outside the gene matches. Looked up from germline, CDR1 is MNHEY and CDR2 is SVGAGI. The CDR3 loop is CASRGNRDSGGYTF. The CDR3 nucleotides read TGTGCCAGCAGAGGAAACCGGGACAGTGGGGGCTACACCTTC.

The CDR3 spells CAGRERRANEKLFF. The CDR3 bases are TGTGCCGGAAGAGAGAGGCGGGCTAATGAAAAACTGTTTTTT. The chain recombines TRBV2 with TRBJ1-4; the D is unclear. The CDR3 contains 14 residues. CDR1 and CDR2 from the germline V gene are SNHLY and FYNNEI. Trimming stripped 11 bases from V and 3 bases from J, with 16 bases between.

The chain carries TRBV2 and TRBJ2-1; D perhaps matches TRBD2 (6 bases). The CDR3 length is 15 residues. Germline V gene data show CDR1 as SNHLY and CDR2 as FYNNEI. V was pared by 2 bases and J by 2 bases, with 10 bases between. The CDR3 DNA reads TGTGCCAGCAGTGAACGCGGGACGACCTACAATGAGCAGTTCTTC. This sequence encodes CASSERGTTYNEQFF. The full variable domain, with the rest looked up from reference TRBV2 and TRBJ2-1, is EPEVTQTPSHQVTQMGQEVILRCVPISNHLYFYWYRQILGQKVEFLVSFYNNEISEKSEIFDDQFSVERPDGSNFTLKIRSTKLEDSAMYFCASSERGTTYNEQFFGPGTRLTVL.

This clone has a single count. This chain links TRBV1 with TRBJ2-7; the listed D gene, TRBD2, was not tested against the DNA. TRBV1 is listed as a pseudogene. This CDR3 spans 17 amino acids. The chain's CDR3 is CTSSLPRIAGFQAEQYF. The DNA for the CDR3 is TGCACCAGCAGCCTACCCCGGATAGCGGGATTTCAAGCCGAGCAGTACTTC.

The chain links TRBV5-6 to TRBJ2-2; no clear D. The germline gives CDR1 SGHDT, CDR2 YYEEEE. This CDR3 has 14 residues. Trimming took 2 bases from V and 4 from J, leaving 9 bases between them. The CDR3 DNA sequence: TGTGCCAGCAGCTTTGATCTGTCCACCGGGGAGCTGTTTTTT. It yields the protein CASSFDLSTGELFF.

This chain uses TRBV4-1 with TRBJ2-7, with TRBD1 matching 9 bases. CDR1 MGHRA and CDR2 YSYEKL come from the germline V gene. The CDR3 has 13 amino acids. With 3 bases clipped from V and 5 bases from J, the junction kept 2 bases outside the gene matches. CDR3 DNA sequence: TGCGCCAGCAGCCAGGGACAGGGCCACGAGCAGTACTTC. It specifies CASSQGQGHEQYF.